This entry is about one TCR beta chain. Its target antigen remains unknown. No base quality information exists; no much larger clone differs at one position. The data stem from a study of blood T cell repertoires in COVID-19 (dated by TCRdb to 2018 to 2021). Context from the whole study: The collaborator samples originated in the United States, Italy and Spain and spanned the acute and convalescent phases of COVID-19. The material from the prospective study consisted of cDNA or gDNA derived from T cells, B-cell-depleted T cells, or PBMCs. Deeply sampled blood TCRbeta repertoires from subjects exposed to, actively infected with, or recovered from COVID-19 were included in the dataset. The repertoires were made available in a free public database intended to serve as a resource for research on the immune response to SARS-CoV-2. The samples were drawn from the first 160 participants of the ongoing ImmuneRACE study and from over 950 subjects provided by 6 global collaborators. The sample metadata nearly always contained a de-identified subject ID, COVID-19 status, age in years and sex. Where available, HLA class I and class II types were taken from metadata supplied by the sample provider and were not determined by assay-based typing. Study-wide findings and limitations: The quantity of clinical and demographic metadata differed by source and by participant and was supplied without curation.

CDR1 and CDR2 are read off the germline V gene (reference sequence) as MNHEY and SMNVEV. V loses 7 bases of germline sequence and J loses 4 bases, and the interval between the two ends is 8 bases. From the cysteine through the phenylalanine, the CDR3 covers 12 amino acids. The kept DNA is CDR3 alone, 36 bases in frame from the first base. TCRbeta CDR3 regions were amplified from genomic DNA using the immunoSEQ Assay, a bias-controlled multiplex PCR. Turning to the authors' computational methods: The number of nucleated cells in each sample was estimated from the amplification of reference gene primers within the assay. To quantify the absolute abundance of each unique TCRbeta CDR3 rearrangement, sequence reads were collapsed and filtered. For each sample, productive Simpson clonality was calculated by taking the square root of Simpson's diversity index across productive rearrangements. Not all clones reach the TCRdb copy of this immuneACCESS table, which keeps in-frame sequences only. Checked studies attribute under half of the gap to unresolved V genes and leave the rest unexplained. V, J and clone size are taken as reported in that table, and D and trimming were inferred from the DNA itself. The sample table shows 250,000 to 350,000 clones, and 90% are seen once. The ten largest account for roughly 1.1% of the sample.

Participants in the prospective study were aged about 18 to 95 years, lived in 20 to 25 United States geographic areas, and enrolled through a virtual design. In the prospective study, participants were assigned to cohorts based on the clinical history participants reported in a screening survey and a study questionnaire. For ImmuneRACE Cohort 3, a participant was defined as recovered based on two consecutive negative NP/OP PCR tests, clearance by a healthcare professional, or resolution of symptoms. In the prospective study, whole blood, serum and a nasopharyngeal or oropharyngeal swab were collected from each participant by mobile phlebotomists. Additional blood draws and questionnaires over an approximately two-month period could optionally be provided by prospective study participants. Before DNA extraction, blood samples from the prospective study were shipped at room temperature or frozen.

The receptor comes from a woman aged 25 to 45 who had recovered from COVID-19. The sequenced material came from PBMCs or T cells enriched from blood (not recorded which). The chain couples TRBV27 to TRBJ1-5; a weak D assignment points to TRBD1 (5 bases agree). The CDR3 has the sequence CASIRGNQPQHF. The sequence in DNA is TGTGCCAGCATTCGGGGGAATCAGCCCCAGCATTTT.